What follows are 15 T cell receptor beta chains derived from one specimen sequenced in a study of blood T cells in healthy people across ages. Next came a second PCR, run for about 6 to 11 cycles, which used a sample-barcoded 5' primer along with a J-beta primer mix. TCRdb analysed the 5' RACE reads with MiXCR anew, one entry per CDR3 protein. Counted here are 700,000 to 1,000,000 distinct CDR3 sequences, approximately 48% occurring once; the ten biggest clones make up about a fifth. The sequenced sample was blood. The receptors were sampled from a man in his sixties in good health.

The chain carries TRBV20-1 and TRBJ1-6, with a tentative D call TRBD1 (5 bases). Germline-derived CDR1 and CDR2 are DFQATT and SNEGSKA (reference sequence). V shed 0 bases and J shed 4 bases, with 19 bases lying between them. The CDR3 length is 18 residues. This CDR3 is CSARDSGRDVDYNSPLHF. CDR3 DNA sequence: TGCAGTGCTAGAGATAGTGGAAGGGACGTAGATTATAATTCACCCCTCCACTTT.

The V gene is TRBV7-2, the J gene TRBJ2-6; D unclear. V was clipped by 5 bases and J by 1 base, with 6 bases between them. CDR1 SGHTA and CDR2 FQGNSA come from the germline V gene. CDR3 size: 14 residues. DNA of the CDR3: TGTGCCAGCAGCACAACGTCTGGGGCCAACGTCCTGACTTTC. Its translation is CASSTTSGANVLTF.

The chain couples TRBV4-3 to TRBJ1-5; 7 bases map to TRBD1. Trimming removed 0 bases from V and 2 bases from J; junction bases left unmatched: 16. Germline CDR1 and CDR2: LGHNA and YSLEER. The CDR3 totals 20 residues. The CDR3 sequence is CASSQEGWAGGRSGNQPQHF. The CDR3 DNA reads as TGCGCCAGCAGCCAAGAGGGTTGGGCAGGGGGAAGATCAGGCAATCAGCCCCAGCATTTT.

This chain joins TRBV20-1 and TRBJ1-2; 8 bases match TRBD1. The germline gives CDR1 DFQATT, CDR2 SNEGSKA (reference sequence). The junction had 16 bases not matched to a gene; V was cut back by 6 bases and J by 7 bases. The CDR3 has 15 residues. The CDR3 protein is CSADIQPQGALGYTF. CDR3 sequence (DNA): TGCAGTGCCGATATACAACCGCAGGGGGCGCTTGGCTACACCTTC.

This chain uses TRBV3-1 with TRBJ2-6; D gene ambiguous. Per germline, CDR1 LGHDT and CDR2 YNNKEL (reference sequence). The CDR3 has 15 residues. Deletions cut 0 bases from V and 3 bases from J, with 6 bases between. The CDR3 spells CASSQESRGANVLTF. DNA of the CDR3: TGTGCCAGCAGCCAAGAGTCCCGTGGGGCCAACGTCCTGACTTTC.

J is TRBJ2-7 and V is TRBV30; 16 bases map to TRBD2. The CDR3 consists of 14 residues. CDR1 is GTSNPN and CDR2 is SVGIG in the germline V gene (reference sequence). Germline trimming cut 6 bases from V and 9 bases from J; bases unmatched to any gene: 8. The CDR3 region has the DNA TGTGCCTGTCGACCGGGACTAGCGGGGGGGCCGCAGTACTTC. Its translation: CACRPGLAGGPQYF.

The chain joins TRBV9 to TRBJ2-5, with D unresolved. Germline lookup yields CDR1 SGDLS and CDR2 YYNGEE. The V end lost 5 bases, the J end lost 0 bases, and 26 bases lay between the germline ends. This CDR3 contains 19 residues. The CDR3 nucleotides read TGTGCCAGCAGAGCTTGGGTTCTTTGCGCGGTCCTTTACCAAGAGACCCAGTACTTC. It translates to CASRAWVLCAVLYQETQYF.

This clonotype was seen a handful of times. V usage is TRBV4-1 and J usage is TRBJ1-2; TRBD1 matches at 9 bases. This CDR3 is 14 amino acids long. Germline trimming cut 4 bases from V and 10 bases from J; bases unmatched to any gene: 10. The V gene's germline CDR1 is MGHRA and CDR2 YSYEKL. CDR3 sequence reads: CASSPGQGTAPYTF. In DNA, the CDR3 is TGCGCCAGCAGCCCAGGACAGGGGACGGCGCCCTACACCTTC.

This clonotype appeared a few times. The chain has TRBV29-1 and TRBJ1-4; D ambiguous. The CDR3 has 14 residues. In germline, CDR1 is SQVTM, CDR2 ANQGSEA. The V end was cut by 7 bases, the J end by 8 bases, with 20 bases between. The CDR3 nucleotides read TGCAGCGCGGACCCGGACGGCCGCGGCGAAAAACTGTTTTTT. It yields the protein CSADPDGRGEKLFF.

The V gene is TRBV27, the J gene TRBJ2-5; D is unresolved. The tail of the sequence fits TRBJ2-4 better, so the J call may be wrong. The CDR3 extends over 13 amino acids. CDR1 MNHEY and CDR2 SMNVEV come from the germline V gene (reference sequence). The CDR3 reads CASSPLTKNIQYF. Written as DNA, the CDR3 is TGTGCCAGCAGTCCTCTGACCAAAAACATTCAGTACTTC.

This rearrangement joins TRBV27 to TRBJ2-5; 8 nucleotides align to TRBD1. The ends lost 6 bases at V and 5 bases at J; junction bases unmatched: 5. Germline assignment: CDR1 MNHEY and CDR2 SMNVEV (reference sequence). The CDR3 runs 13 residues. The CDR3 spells CASSDRGAETQYF. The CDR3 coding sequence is TGTGCCAGCAGCGACAGGGGCGCGGAGACCCAGTACTTC.

CDR3 loop: CASSRDIQDTQYF. The DNA for the CDR3 is TGCGCCAGCAGCCGCGACATCCAGGATACGCAGTATTTT. The V gene is TRBV4-1, the J gene TRBJ2-3; D unresolved. Germline assignment: CDR1 MGHRA and CDR2 YSYEKL. The CDR3 spans 13 residues. Trimming left V 4 bases short and J 6 bases short, with 11 bases between.

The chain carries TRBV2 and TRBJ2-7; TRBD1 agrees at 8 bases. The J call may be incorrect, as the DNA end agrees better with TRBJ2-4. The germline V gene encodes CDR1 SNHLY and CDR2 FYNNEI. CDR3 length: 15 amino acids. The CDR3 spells CASSEGDRGKNIQYF. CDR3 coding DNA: TGTGCCAGCAGTGAGGGAGACAGGGGAAAAAACATTCAGTACTTC.

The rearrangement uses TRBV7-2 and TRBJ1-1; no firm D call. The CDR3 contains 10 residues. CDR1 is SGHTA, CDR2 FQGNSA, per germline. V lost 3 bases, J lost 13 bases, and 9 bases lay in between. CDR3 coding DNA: TGTGCCAGCAGCTTTCCGAGCGGTTTCTTT. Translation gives CASSFPSGFF. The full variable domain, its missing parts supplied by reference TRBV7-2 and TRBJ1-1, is GAGVSQSPSNKVTEKGKDVELRCDPISGHTALYWYRQSLGQGLEFLIYFQGNSAPDKSGLPSDRFSAERTGGSVSTLTIQRTQQEDSAVYLCASSFPSGFFGQGTRLTVV.

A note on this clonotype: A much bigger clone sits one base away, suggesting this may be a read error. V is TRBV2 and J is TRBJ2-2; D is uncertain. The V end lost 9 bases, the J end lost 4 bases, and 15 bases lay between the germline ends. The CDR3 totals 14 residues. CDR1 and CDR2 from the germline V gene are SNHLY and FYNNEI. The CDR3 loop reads CASGVTWITGELFF. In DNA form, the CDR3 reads TGTGCCAGTGGGGTAACATGGATCACCGGGGAGCTGTTTTTT.